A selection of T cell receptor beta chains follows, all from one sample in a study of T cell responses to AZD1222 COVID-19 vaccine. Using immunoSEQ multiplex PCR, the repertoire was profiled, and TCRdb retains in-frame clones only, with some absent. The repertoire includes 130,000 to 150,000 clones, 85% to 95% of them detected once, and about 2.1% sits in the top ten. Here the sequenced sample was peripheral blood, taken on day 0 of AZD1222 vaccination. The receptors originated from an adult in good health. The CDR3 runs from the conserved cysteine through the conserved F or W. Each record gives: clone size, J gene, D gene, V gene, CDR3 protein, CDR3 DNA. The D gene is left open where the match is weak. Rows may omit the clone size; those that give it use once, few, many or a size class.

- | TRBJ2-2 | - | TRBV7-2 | CASSFTGLRSTGELFF | TGTGCCAGCAGCTTTACGGGACTTAGATCGACCGGGGAGCTGTTTTTT
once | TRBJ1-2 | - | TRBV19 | CASRIQDGYTF | TGTGCCAGTAGGATACAGGATGGCTACACCTTC
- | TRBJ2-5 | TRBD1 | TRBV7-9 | CASEQGGQETQYF | TGTGCCAGCGAACAAGGGGGCCAGGAGACCCAGTACTTC
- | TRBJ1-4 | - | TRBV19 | CASSSPGTWEKLFF | TGTGCCAGTAGTTCCCCCGGGACTTGGGAAAAACTGTTTTTT
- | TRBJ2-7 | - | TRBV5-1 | CASSLGRAPRAYEQYF | TGCGCCAGCAGCTTGGGTCGGGCCCCGCGGGCCTACGAGCAGTACTTC
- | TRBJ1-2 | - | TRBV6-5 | CASSHPGVGYGYTF | TGTGCCAGCAGCCACCCCGGGGTAGGGTATGGCTACACCTTC
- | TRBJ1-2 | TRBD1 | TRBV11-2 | CASSPIAGTANGYTF | TGTGCCAGCAGCCCTATTGCCGGGACAGCAAACGGCTACACCTTC
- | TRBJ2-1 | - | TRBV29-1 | CSGGTGISYNEQFF | TGCAGCGGGGGGACGGGAATCTCCTACAATGAGCAGTTCTTC
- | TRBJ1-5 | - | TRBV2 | CASSGDYNQPQHF | TGTGCCAGCAGTGGAGACTACAATCAGCCCCAGCATTTT
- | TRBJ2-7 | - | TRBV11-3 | CASSLDGAYEQYF | TGTGCCAGCAGCCTCGACGGCGCCTACGAGCAGTACTTC
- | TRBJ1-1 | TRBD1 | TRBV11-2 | CASSLVGAGGGTEAFF | TGTGCCAGCAGCTTAGTCGGGGCAGGGGGCGGGACTGAAGCTTTCTTT
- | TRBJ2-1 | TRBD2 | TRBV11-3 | CASSLRTSGGANEQFF | TGTGCCAGCAGCTTAAGGACTAGCGGGGGGGCCAATGAGCAGTTCTTC
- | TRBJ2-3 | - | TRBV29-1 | CSGMAKGRIDTQYF | TGCAGCGGGATGGCCAAGGGAAGAATAGATACGCAGTATTTT
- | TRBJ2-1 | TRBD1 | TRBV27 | CASALMDRRDLFF | TGTGCCAGCGCACTTATGGACAGGCGAGACTTGTTCTTC
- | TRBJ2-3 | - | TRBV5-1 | CASSPAPSDTQYF | TGCGCCAGCAGCCCTGCACCTTCGGATACGCAGTATTTT
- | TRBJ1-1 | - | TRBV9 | CASSLAGVGTEAFF | TGTGCCAGCAGCCTTGCAGGGGTGGGCACTGAAGCTTTCTTT
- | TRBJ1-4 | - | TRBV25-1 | CASSNRLATNEKLFF | TGTGCCAGCAGCAACAGGCTTGCAACTAATGAAAAACTGTTTTTT
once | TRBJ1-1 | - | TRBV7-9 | CASSLGRDHTEAFF | TGTGCCAGCAGCTTAGGCAGGGACCACACTGAAGCTTTCTTT
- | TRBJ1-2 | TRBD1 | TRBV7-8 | CASSSAGGRGYTF | TGTGCCAGCAGCTCCGCAGGGGGCCGGGGCTACACCTTC
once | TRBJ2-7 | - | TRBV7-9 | CASSLGSAGIYEQYF | TGTGCCAGCAGCTTAGGATCCGCTGGAATCTACGAGCAGTACTTC
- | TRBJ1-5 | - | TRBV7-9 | CASAANARWPQHF | TGTGCCAGCGCCGCCAATGCCCGCTGGCCCCAGCATTTT
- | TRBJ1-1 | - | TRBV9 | CASSAKGWSTEAFF | TGTGCCAGCAGCGCCAAGGGTTGGAGCACTGAAGCTTTCTTT
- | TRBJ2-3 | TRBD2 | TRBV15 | CATSLGGSGSGTQYF | TGTGCCACCAGCTTGGGGGGGTCGGGATCGGGTACGCAGTATTTT
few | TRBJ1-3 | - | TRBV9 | CASSASGNTIYF | TGTGCCAGCAGTGCCTCTGGAAACACCATATATTTT
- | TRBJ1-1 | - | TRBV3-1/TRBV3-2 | CASSPDHGRNTEAFF | TGTGCCAGCAGCCCAGATCATGGTAGGAACACTGAAGCTTTCTTT
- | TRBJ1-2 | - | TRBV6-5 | CASSHLRDPGYGYTF | TGTGCCAGCAGTCACTTGAGGGACCCTGGGTATGGCTACACCTTC
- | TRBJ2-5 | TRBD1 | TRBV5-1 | CASSNRGQETQYF | TGCGCCAGCAGCAACAGGGGTCAAGAGACCCAGTACTTC
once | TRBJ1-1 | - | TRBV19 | CASSIVPFTEAFF | TGTGCCAGTAGTATAGTCCCCTTCACTGAAGCTTTCTTT
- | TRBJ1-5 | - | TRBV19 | CASSIIPGFSNQPQHF | TGTGCCAGTAGTATCATCCCGGGATTTAGCAATCAGCCCCAGCATTTT
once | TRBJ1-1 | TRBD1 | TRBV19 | CASKEGGRNTEAFF | TGTGCCAGTAAGGAAGGGGGCCGGAACACTGAAGCTTTCTTT
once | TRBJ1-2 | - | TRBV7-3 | CASSLTGEGGYTF | TGTGCCAGCAGCTTAACAGGGGAAGGCGGCTACACCTTC
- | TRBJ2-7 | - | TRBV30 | CAWSVPPSGAYEQYF | TGTGCCTGGAGTGTACCGCCCTCGGGCGCCTACGAGCAGTACTTC
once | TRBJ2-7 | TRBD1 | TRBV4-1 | CASSQTPTGEYEQYF | TGCGCCAGCAGCCAAACCCCGACAGGGGAATACGAGCAGTACTTC
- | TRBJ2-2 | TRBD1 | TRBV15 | CATSRPHGTGGVGELFF | TGTGCCACCAGCAGGCCCCACGGGACAGGGGGTGTCGGGGAGCTGTTTTTT
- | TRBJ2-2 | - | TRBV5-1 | CASSLVTGSAGELFF | TGCGCCAGCAGCTTGGTCACAGGGTCGGCCGGGGAGCTGTTTTTT
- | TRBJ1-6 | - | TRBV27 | CASSLVGWGASSYNSPLHF | TGTGCCAGCAGTTTAGTGGGCTGGGGGGCGAGCTCCTATAATTCACCCCTCCACTTT
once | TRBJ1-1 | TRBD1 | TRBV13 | CASSSSGQGNTEAFF | TGTGCCAGCAGCTCGTCCGGACAGGGGAACACTGAAGCTTTCTTT
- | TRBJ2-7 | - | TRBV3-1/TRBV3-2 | CASSQDVGGLEQYF | TGTGCCAGCAGCCAAGACGTGGGGGGGCTCGAGCAGTACTTC
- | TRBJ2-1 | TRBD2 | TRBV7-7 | CASSLMAGGPNEQFF | TGTGCCAGCAGCTTGATGGCGGGGGGGCCCAATGAGCAGTTCTTC
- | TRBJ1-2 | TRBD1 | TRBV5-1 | CASSSDRAQGGYTF | TGCGCCAGCAGCTCCGACAGGGCCCAGGGGGGCTACACCTTC
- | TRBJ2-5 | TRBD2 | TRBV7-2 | CASSPGGAGRMETQYF | TGTGCCAGCAGCCCGGGGGGGGCGGGAAGGATGGAGACCCAGTACTTC
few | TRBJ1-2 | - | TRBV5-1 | CASSLGHRDNYGYTF | TGCGCCAGCAGCTTGGGACACCGAGATAACTATGGCTACACCTTC
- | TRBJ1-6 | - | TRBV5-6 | CASSLGRGNSPLHF | TGTGCCAGCAGCTTGGGACGCGGGAATTCACCCCTCCACTTT
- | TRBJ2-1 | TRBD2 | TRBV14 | CASSQDHWGGSGFF | TGTGCCAGCAGCCAAGATCATTGGGGGGGGTCAGGGTTCTTC
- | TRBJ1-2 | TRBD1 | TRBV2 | CASRDPNPGQGDGYTF | TGTGCCAGCAGAGATCCCAACCCGGGACAGGGGGATGGCTACACCTTC
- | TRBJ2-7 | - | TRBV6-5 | CASNHGGQGGNEQYF | TGTGCCAGCAACCACGGGGGCCAGGGAGGGAACGAGCAGTACTTC
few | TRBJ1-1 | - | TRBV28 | CASSLNGVPVRTEAFF | TGTGCCAGCAGTTTAAACGGCGTACCCGTACGAACTGAAGCTTTCTTT
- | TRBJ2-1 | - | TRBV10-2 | CASSESRRTESSYNEQFF | TGCGCCAGCAGTGAGTCCCGACGCACGGAGAGCTCCTACAATGAGCAGTTCTTC